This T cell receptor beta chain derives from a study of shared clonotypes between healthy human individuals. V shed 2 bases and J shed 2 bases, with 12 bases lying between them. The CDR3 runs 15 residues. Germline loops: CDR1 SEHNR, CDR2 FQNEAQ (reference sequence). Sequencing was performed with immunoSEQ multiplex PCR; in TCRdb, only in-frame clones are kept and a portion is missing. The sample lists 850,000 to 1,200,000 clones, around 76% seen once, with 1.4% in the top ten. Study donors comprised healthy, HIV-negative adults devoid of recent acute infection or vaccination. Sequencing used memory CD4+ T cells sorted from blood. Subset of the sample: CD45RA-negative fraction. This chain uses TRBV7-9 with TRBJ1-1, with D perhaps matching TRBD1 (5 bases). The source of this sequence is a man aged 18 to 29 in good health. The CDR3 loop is CASSLPGTANTEAFF. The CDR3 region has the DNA TGTGCCAGCAGCTTACCCGGGACGGCAAACACTGAAGCTTTCTTT.